A single sample is the source of the 32 T cell receptor beta chains below, sequenced in a study of blood T cell repertoires in COVID-19. Produced via immunoSEQ multiplex PCR; TCRdb's table is partial and in-frame only. The sample carries hundreds of thousands of clones, around 87% recorded once. Sample: peripheral blood. Receptor source: a man aged 65 to 85 with acute or convalescent COVID-19.

The CDR3 reads CASSPTSGGRKNIQYF. In nucleotides, the CDR3 is TGTGCCAGCAGCCCGACTAGCGGGGGCCGCAAAAACATTCAGTACTTC. The chain has TRBV7-9 and TRBJ2-4; 12 nucleotides agree with TRBD2. The germline V gene has CDR1 SEHNR and CDR2 FQNEAQ (reference sequence). V trimming: 5 bases; J trimming: 3 bases; junction bases outside the gene matches: 5. The CDR3 loop spans 16 amino acids.

The rearrangement uses TRBV19 and TRBJ1-6; 9 bases agree with TRBD1. Trimming removed 4 bases from V and 7 bases from J; junction bases left unmatched: 2. Germline values: CDR1 LNHDA, CDR2 SQIVND (reference sequence). The CDR3 is made up of 14 amino acids. The CDR3 here is CASSTDRGNSPLHF. As DNA, the CDR3 is TGTGCCAGTAGTACCGACAGGGGGAATTCACCCCTCCACTTT.

This clone has just a few counts. This sample includes further DNA sequences coding for the same CDR3. The chain is built from TRBV7-2 and TRBJ2-7, with 7 bases aligning to TRBD2. The CDR3 spans 16 residues. The V gene's germline CDR1 is SGHTA and CDR2 FQGNSA. The ends lost 5 bases at V and 2 bases at J; junction bases unmatched: 12. This chain's CDR3 is CASSPSSGRVPYEQYF. The CDR3 DNA reads TGTGCCAGCAGCCCGAGTAGCGGGCGGGTCCCCTACGAGCAGTACTTC.

This clone was seen only once. The rearrangement uses TRBV10-3 and TRBJ1-1; 10 bases align to TRBD1. Germline V lookup: CDR1 ENHRY, CDR2 SYGVKD. J lost 7 bases, V lost 7 bases, and 12 bases had no gene match. The CDR3 covers 15 residues. Written as DNA, the CDR3 is TGTGCCATCACCACCGGGACAGGGGAGGCAGGTGAAGCTTTCTTT. As protein: CAITTGTGEAGEAFF.

The chain links TRBV4-2 to TRBJ1-5, with unresolved D. Trimming removed 1 base from V and 1 base from J, with 8 bases in between. The CDR3 extends over 15 amino acids. Germline values: CDR1 LGHNA, CDR2 YNFKEQ. This CDR3 reads CASSQVGQSNQPQHF. As DNA, the CDR3 is TGTGCCAGCAGCCAAGTGGGCCAAAGCAATCAGCCCCAGCATTTT.

The rearrangement uses TRBV18 and TRBJ1-4, with D maybe TRBD1 (5 bases). Trimming took off 0 bases at V and 7 bases at J, with 15 bases between the two ends. This CDR3 region has 16 residues. Per germline, CDR1 KGHSH and CDR2 LQKENI. Written as DNA, the CDR3 is TGTGCCAGCTCACCACCCAGCTTTGGGGCTGGTGAAAAACTGTTTTTT. Residues: CASSPPSFGAGEKLFF.

This clone was picked up one time. The chain is built from TRBV7-9 and TRBJ1-1, with TRBD1 matching over 8 bases. This CDR3 has 14 residues. J was trimmed by 4 bases and V by 2 bases; bases with no gene match: 3. The V gene's germline CDR1 is SEHNR and CDR2 FQNEAQ (reference sequence). CDR3 nucleotides: TGTGCCAGCAGCTTACAGGGGGCAGTCACTGAAGCTTTCTTT. Its protein product is CASSLQGAVTEAFF.

The chain carries TRBV19 and TRBJ2-1, with no clear D. This CDR3 has 12 amino acids. Deletions cut 3 bases from V and 7 bases from J, with 7 bases between. Germline V gene lookup returns CDR1 LNHDA and CDR2 SQIVND (reference sequence). This chain's CDR3 is CASSIARNEQFF. The CDR3 nucleotides are TGTGCCAGTAGTATCGCCCGGAATGAGCAGTTCTTC.

The chain employs TRBV7-8 and TRBJ2-3; the D gene is possibly TRBD1 (6 bases). Germline assignment: CDR1 SGHVS and CDR2 FQNEAQ. V dropped 5 bases and J dropped 2 bases, with 11 bases sitting between them. This CDR3 region has 14 residues. The CDR3 nucleotides are TGTGCCAGCAGCCTGGGGACAATCACAGATACGCAGTATTTT. It codes for CASSLGTITDTQYF.

This clone was seen just once. This chain joins TRBV7-9 and TRBJ2-1; 7 bases line up with TRBD2. J was trimmed by 1 base and V by 2 bases; bases with no gene match: 2. The V gene's germline CDR1 is SEHNR and CDR2 FQNEAQ (reference sequence). This CDR3 has 15 amino acids. CDR3 in amino acids: CASSLKRDSYNEQFF. DNA of the CDR3: TGTGCCAGCAGCTTAAAGCGGGATTCCTACAATGAGCAGTTCTTC.

This chain links TRBV5-6 with TRBJ1-1; D is undetermined. Germline V CDR1 and CDR2: SGHDT, YYEEEE. This CDR3 has 15 residues. V lost 0 bases, J lost 10 bases, and 19 bases lay in between. DNA for the CDR3: TGTGCCAGCAGCTTGGTGCGGTACGGTACTACTTCAGCTTTCTTT. Amino acid sequence: CASSLVRYGTTSAFF.

The V call is TRBV10-3, the J call TRBJ1-4; perhaps TRBD1 as D (5 bases). V was pared by 0 bases and J by 7 bases, with 12 bases between. Per the germline V gene, CDR1 is ENHRY and CDR2 is SYGVKD. The CDR3 runs 15 residues. This chain's CDR3 is CAISESSQGTEKLFF. The CDR3 bases are TGTGCCATCAGTGAGTCGAGCCAGGGTACTGAAAAACTGTTTTTT.

This chain joins TRBV7-2 and TRBJ1-1; TRBD1 matches 10 bases. CDR1 SGHTA and CDR2 FQGNSA come from the germline V gene. The V and J ends lost 5 bases and 5 bases, in that order; junction bases with no gene match: 8. This CDR3 is built from 15 residues. The CDR3 DNA is TGTGCCAGCAGCCTCACGGGACAGGGGTATACTGAAGCTTTCTTT. Its protein product is CASSLTGQGYTEAFF.

This clone was seen at least ten times. The V call is TRBV4-1, the J call TRBJ2-1; 7 bases agree with TRBD1. V was pared by 2 bases and J by 10 bases, with 11 bases of the junction left unmatched. The germline CDR1 and CDR2 sequences are MGHRA and YSYEKL. The CDR3 is 15 amino acids. CDR3 protein: CASSQSWTGGREQFF. For the CDR3, the DNA is TGCGCCAGCAGCCAAAGTTGGACAGGCGGTCGGGAGCAGTTCTTC.

In its sample, this clone was seen once. V is TRBV18 and J is TRBJ2-6, with 12 bases fitting TRBD1. Germline CDR1 reads KGHSH; CDR2 reads LQKENI. The length of the CDR3 is 18 residues. Germline trimming cut 2 bases from V and 2 bases from J; bases unmatched to any gene: 4. CDR3 residues: CASSPTRDRGPGANVLTF. The CDR3 DNA reads as TGTGCCAGCTCACCAACCCGGGACAGGGGGCCTGGGGCCAACGTCCTGACTTTC.

The rearrangement links TRBV7-9 to TRBJ1-4; 7 nucleotides line up with TRBD1. The V gene end was trimmed by 5 bases and the J gene end by 7 bases; junction bases not matched to a gene: 7. CDR1 is SEHNR and CDR2 is FQNEAQ in the germline V gene (reference sequence). This CDR3 region has 14 residues. The CDR3 nucleotides are TGTGCCAGCAGCCCCCAACACAGGGGTGAAAAACTGTTTTTT. Translating it yields CASSPQHRGEKLFF.

This rearrangement joins TRBV5-1 to TRBJ2-1; perhaps TRBD2 as D (5 bases). Trimming removed 1 base at V and 5 bases at J, with 10 bases between. The germline V gene has CDR1 SGHRS and CDR2 YFSETQ. The CDR3 runs 14 residues. CDR3 nucleotide sequence: TGCGCCAGCAGCTTGCAAGCGGTGAACAATGAGCAGTTCTTC. Protein product: CASSLQAVNNEQFF.

The chain recombines TRBV9 with TRBJ2-2; D perhaps matches TRBD1 (6 bases). Germline CDR1 reads SGDLS; CDR2 reads YYNGEE. The CDR3 contains 16 residues. The germline V and J ends were trimmed by 4 bases and 5 bases, with 18 bases remaining between them. CDR3: CASSSPGRGTTGELFF. The CDR3 bases are TGTGCCAGCAGCAGCCCGGGCAGGGGCACGACCGGGGAGCTGTTTTTT.

The chain employs TRBV6-2 or TRBV6-3 and TRBJ2-7; 12 bases agree with TRBD1. After removal of 2 bases from V and 3 bases from J, the junction contained 2 bases not matched to a gene. Germline V lookup: CDR1 MNHEY, CDR2 SVGEGT. This CDR3 region has 15 residues. The CDR3 sequence is CASSYGDRGLYEQYF. The DNA of the CDR3 is TGTGCCAGCAGTTACGGGGACAGGGGGCTCTACGAGCAGTACTTC.

The sample holds a few counts of this clone. This chain uses TRBV5-5 with TRBJ2-7, with 9 bases lining up with TRBD1. The germline gives CDR1 SGHKS, CDR2 YYEKEE (reference sequence). The CDR3 length is 15 residues. Trimming at V came to 1 base and at J to 2 bases, leaving 4 bases not matched to a gene. The CDR3 DNA is TGTGCCAGCAGCTTGACGGGACAGGGACCCTACGAGCAGTACTTC. Its translation is CASSLTGQGPYEQYF.

CDR3 in amino acids: CASSPRDYTPGELFF. DNA for the CDR3: TGTGCCAGCAGCCCCCGGGACTACACACCCGGGGAGCTGTTTTTT. This chain connects TRBV7-2 to TRBJ2-2, with 7 bases fitting TRBD2. CDR1 and CDR2 (germline): SGHTA, FQGNSA. CDR3 size: 15 residues. The V segment lost 5 bases and the J segment 6 bases; nucleotides outside the gene matches: 9.

The chain has TRBV5-1 and TRBJ2-7, with a weak D call TRBD2 (5 bases). The length of the CDR3 is 14 residues. V was pared by 4 bases and J by 6 bases, with 17 bases between. CDR1 and CDR2 from the germline V gene are SGHRS and YFSETQ. The CDR3 loop is CASSPGPLEGEQYF. The CDR3 DNA reads TGCGCCAGCAGCCCCGGCCCCCTCGAGGGCGAGCAGTACTTC.

The gene calls are TRBV6-6 and TRBJ1-1; tentative D call: TRBD1 (6 bases). The germline gives CDR1 MNHNY, CDR2 SVGAGI (reference sequence). The CDR3 contains 13 residues. Trimming shortened V by 7 bases and J by 8 bases, and 17 bases separated the two germline ends. The CDR3 DNA sequence: TGTGCCAGCAACACGGGGACACCTCCAGAAGCTTTCTTT. Residues: CASNTGTPPEAFF.

The rearrangement links TRBV6-5 to TRBJ1-2; possibly TRBD1 for D (5 bases). The CDR3 runs 14 residues. The V end was cut by 5 bases, the J end by 3 bases, with 13 bases between. Germline CDR1 reads MNHEY; CDR2 reads SVGAGI. Here the CDR3 reads CASSPRQTYYGYTF. DNA for the CDR3: TGTGCCAGCAGTCCACGACAGACTTACTATGGCTACACCTTC.

The rearrangement links TRBV7-2 to TRBJ2-7; 9 bases line up with TRBD1. The germline V gene has CDR1 SGHTA and CDR2 FQGNSA. The V gene end was trimmed by 2 bases and the J gene end by 6 bases; junction bases not matched to a gene: 8. The CDR3 has 15 residues. CDR3 coding DNA: TGTGCCAGCAGCTTAACATGGACAGGGGTCTCCGAGCAGTACTTC. It is translated as CASSLTWTGVSEQYF.

In DNA, the CDR3 is TGTGCCAGCAGCCGAGCATCTAGCGGAGCTACTTCCTCCTACGAGCAGTACTTC. Amino acids: CASSRASSGATSSYEQYF. This chain connects TRBV4-2 to TRBJ2-7; 7 bases are a match to TRBD2. The V and J ends lost 4 bases and 0 bases, in that order; junction bases with no gene match: 15. The CDR3 length is 18 residues. Germline V gene sequence: CDR1 LGHNA, CDR2 YNFKEQ.

The chain joins TRBV28 to TRBJ2-1; 9 positions match TRBD1. The CDR3 consists of 13 residues. CDR1 and CDR2 (germline): MDHEN, SYDVKM. The trim removed 9 bases at V and 5 bases at J, leaving 5 bases unmatched. CDR3 amino acids: CASTGGFNNEQFF. CDR3 DNA sequence: TGTGCCAGTACAGGGGGCTTTAACAATGAGCAGTTCTTC.

This rearrangement joins TRBV5-1 to TRBJ1-4, with 10 bases fitting TRBD1. Germline trimming cut 0 bases from V and 7 bases from J; bases unmatched to any gene: 3. The CDR3 extends over 15 amino acids. Germline lookup yields CDR1 SGHRS and CDR2 YFSETQ. The CDR3 spells CASSLATGGFEKLFF. CDR3 DNA sequence: TGCGCCAGCAGCTTGGCGACAGGGGGCTTTGAAAAACTGTTTTTT.

The J gene is TRBJ1-5, the V gene TRBV5-1; 8 bases agree with TRBD1. CDR1 is SGHRS, CDR2 YFSETQ, per germline. Germline trimming cut 4 bases from V and 3 bases from J; bases unmatched to any gene: 6. The CDR3 is 15 amino acids. As DNA, the CDR3 is TGCGCCAGCAGCGCGACAGGGGCCTTCAATCAGCCCCAGCATTTT. This encodes CASSATGAFNQPQHF.

The J gene is TRBJ2-1, the V gene TRBV5-4, with 7 bases that match TRBD2. This CDR3 spans 16 amino acids. V was pared by 6 bases and J by 5 bases, with 14 bases of the junction left unmatched. Germline lookup yields CDR1 SGHNT and CDR2 YYREEE (reference sequence). For the CDR3, the DNA is TGTGCCAGCAAACGAGGTGGGGGGGGGAACGACAATGAGCAGTTCTTC. Translating it yields CASKRGGGGNDNEQFF.

This clone has more than one count but fewer than ten. The J gene is TRBJ2-2, the V gene TRBV28; possibly TRBD1 for D (6 bases). Trimming pared 4 bases from V and 5 bases from J, leaving 17 bases between. CDR1 MDHEN and CDR2 SYDVKM come from the germline V gene. CDR3 length equals 16 residues. The CDR3 DNA reads as TGTGCCAGCAGTTCATGGGGTACACAGGGAACCGGGGAGCTGTTTTTT. Its translation: CASSSWGTQGTGELFF.

The V gene is TRBV21-1, the J gene TRBJ1-1. TRBV21-1 is given as a pseudogene. This CDR3 has 14 amino acids. The CDR3: CASSKVPMNTEAFF. CDR3 bases: TGTGCCAGCAGCAAGGTTCCTATGAACACTGAAGCTTTCTTT.